This T cell receptor beta chain was sequenced for a study of technical replicates of blood from several donors. The germline gives CDR1 SNHLY, CDR2 FYNNEI. Trimming removed 5 bases at V and 2 bases at J, with 13 bases between. CDR3 length equals 14 residues. The protocol was immunoSEQ multiplex PCR, while the TCRdb copy is restricted to in-frame clones and leaves out a portion. The sample comprises approximately 70,000 clones, around 95% of which are singletons, and about 0.35% rests with the top ten. The chain joins TRBV2 to TRBJ2-7, with D tentatively TRBD1 (5 bases). The material sequenced was T cells isolated from PBMCs. The origin of this receptor is a human donor in good health. The CDR3 nucleotides read TGTGCCAGCAGTAAGACAGAAAACGCCTACGAGCAGTACTTC. Encoded protein: CASSKTENAYEQYF.